Listed below are T cell receptor beta chains from one sample, sequenced in a study of cytomegalovirus exposure and HLA in healthy donors. Sequencing was performed with immunoSEQ multiplex PCR; in TCRdb, only in-frame clones are kept and a portion is missing. The sample includes 150,000 to 200,000 clones, roughly 80% of them seen just once. The sample taken for sequencing was PBMCs. Every receptor here comes from a man between 40 and 49 years old in good health and CMV-seropositive. Both conserved end residues are part of each CDR3. D genes are given only for firm matches. Size is omitted from some rows. Given values are once, few, many or a class for expanded clones.

V gene	clone size	J gene	D gene	CDR3 protein	CDR3 DNA
TRBV11-2	-	TRBJ2-5	-	CASSLVDWRYQETQYF	TGTGCCAGCAGCTTAGTGGACTGGAGGTACCAAGAGACCCAGTACTTC
TRBV15	-	TRBJ1-2	-	CATSMRALLGGDSANYGYTF	TGTGCCACCAGCATGAGGGCCCTCTTGGGGGGGGATTCGGCAAACTATGGCTACACCTTC
TRBV5-8	-	TRBJ2-7	TRBD1	CASSPGSGTGYEQYF	TGTGCCAGCAGCCCGGGATCTGGGACAGGCTACGAGCAGTACTTC
TRBV29-1	-	TRBJ1-4	TRBD1	CSVGGTGDRANEKLFF	TGCAGCGTTGGTGGGACAGGGGACAGAGCTAATGAAAAACTGTTTTTT
TRBV27	-	TRBJ1-5	TRBD1	CASSPEGQGFQPQHF	TGTGCCAGCAGTCCCGAGGGACAGGGGTTTCAGCCCCAGCATTTT
TRBV19	-	TRBJ2-6	-	CASSITSQAGGANVLTF	TGTGCCAGTAGTATTACCTCCCAGGCTGGTGGGGCCAACGTCCTGACTTTC
TRBV27	-	TRBJ2-7	-	CASSFGREQYF	TGTGCCAGCAGTTTTGGGCGCGAGCAGTACTTC
TRBV6-6	-	TRBJ2-3	TRBD2	CASKVTGTRGVDTQYF	TGTGCCAGCAAAGTTACCGGGACTAGAGGGGTAGATACGCAGTATTTT
TRBV19	few	TRBJ2-3	-	CASSIGVDTQYF	TGTGCCAGTAGTATCGGTGTTGATACGCAGTATTTT
TRBV7-2	once	TRBJ1-2	TRBD1	CASSLGSQGAGGYTF	TGTGCCAGCAGCTTAGGGTCTCAGGGGGCAGGTGGCTACACCTTC
TRBV5-6	-	TRBJ1-5	TRBD1	CASSLLRQGRQPQHF	TGTGCCAGCAGCTTACTCCGACAGGGAAGGCAGCCCCAGCATTTT
TRBV7-6	-	TRBJ2-5	TRBD2	CASSLGTSGAALETQYF	TGTGCCAGCAGCTTAGGGACTAGCGGGGCCGCGTTGGAGACCCAGTACTTC
TRBV27	-	TRBJ1-4	-	CASRPTGLNEKLFF	TGTGCCAGCAGGCCTACAGGGCTTAATGAAAAACTGTTTTTT